This T cell receptor (beta chain) was sequenced during a study of T-cell reconstitution after alpha-beta-depleted transplantation in children. Notes on the study in general: Where some patients showed high TCRbeta diversity at day 60, it came from recipient T cells and thymic progenitors that had survived. As was reported, about two months after transplant, alpha-beta T cells came from several hundred expanded graft clones. Newly made T cells mostly supplied T-cell counts and diversity one year after transplant.

This clonotype was detected a few times. Its antigen is unidentified. V lost 10 bases and J 7 bases, leaving 13 bases between the germline ends. CDR1 is ENHRY, CDR2 SYGVKD, per germline. The CDR3 is 12 amino acids. A TCRbeta library incorporating unique molecular identifiers was prepared. Each CDR3 protein is one row after TCRdb ran MiXCR on the PCR reads. This table has 100,000 or so distinct CDR3 sequences, under 25% appearing once. This sample comprised PBMCs, obtained before TCRalphabeta/CD19-depleted stem cell transplant. This clonotype was obtained from a boy between 2 and 15 years old with acute lymphoblastic leukemia, due to receive a stem cell transplant. This chain links TRBV10-3 with TRBJ2-2; the D gene is possibly TRBD1 (6 bases). The CDR3 sequence is CATQGNGGELFF. Written as DNA, the CDR3 is TGTGCCACGCAGGGGAATGGCGGGGAGCTGTTTTTT.